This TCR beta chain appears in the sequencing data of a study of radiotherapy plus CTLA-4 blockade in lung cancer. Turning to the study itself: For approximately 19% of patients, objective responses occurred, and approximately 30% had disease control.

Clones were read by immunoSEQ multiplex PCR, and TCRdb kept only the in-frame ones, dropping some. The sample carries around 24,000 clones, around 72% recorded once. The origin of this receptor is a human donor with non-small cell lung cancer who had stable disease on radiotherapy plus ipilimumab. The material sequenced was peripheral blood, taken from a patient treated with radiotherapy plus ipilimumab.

Here the CDR3 DNA reads TGTGCCAGCAGCCTCGGACCATCGGGGGGTGAAGCTTTCTTT. This encodes CASSLGPSGGEAFF. V and J are TRBV7-2 and TRBJ1-1, with a tentative D call TRBD1 (5 bases). CDR1 and CDR2 from the germline V gene are SGHTA and FQGNSA. The CDR3 spans 14 residues. The V end was cut by 5 bases, the J end by 7 bases, with 17 bases between.